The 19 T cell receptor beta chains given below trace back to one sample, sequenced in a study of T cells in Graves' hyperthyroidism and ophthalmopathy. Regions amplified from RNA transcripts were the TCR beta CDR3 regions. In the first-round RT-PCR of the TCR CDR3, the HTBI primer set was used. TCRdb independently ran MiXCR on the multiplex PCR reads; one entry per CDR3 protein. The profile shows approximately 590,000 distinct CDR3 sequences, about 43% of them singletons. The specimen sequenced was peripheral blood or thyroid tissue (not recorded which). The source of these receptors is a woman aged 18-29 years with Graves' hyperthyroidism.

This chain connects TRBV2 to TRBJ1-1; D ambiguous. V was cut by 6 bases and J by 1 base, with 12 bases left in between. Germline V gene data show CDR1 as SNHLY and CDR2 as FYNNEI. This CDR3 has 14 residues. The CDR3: CASSRKHENTEAFF. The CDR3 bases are TGTGCCAGCAGCCGGAAACACGAGAACACTGAAGCTTTCTTT.

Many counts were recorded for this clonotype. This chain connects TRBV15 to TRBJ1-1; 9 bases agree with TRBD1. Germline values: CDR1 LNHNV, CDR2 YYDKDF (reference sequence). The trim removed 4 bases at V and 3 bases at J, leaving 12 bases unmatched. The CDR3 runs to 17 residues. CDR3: CATSTLGSGQGHTEAFF. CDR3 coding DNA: TGTGCCACCAGCACCCTAGGGTCCGGACAGGGGCACACTGAAGCTTTCTTT.

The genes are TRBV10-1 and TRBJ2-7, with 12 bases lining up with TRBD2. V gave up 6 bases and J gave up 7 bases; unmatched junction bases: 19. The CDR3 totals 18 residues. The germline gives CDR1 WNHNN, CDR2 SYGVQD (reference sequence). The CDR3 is CASSLLPRLAGATEEQYF. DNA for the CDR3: TGCGCCAGCAGCCTCCTCCCCCGACTAGCGGGAGCGACTGAGGAGCAGTACTTC.

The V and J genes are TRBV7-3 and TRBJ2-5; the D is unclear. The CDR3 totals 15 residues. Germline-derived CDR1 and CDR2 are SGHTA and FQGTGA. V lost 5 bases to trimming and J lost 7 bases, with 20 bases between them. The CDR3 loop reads CASSQDVAGMGTQYF. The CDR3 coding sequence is TGTGCCAGCAGCCAAGATGTGGCTGGGATGGGGACCCAGTACTTC. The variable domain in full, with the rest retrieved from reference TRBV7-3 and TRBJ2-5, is GAGVSQTPSNKVTEKGKYVELRCDPISGHTALYWYRQSLGQGPEFLIYFQGTGAADDSGLPNDRFFAVRPEGSVSTLKIQRTERGDSAVYLCASSQDVAGMGTQYFGPGTRLLVL.

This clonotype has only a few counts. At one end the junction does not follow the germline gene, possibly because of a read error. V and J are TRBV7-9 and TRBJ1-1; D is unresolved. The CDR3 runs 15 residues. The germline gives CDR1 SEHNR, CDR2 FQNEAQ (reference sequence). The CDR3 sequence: CASSQDGFMNTEAFF. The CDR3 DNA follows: TGCGCCAGCAGCCAAGACGGGTTTATGAACACTGAAGCTTTCTTT.

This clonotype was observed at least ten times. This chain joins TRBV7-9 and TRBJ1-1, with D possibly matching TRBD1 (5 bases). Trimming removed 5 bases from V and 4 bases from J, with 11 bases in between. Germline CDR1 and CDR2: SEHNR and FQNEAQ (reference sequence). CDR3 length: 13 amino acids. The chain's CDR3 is CASSPEGPTEAFF. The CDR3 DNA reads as TGTGCCAGCAGCCCCGAGGGGCCCACTGAAGCTTTCTTT.

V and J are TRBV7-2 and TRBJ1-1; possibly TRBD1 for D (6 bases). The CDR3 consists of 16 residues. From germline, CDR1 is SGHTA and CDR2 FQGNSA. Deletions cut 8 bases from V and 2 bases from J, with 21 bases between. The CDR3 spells CASSPGQAPLNTEAFF. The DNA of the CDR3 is TGTGCCAGCTCACCGGGACAAGCCCCTTTAAACACTGAAGCTTTCTTT.

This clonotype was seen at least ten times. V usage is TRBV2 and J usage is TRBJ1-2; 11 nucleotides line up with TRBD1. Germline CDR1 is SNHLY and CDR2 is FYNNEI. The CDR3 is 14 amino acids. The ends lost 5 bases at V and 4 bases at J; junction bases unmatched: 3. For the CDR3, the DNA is TGTGCCAGCAGTCGGACAGGGGGCGGCTATGGCTACACCTTC. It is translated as CASSRTGGGYGYTF.

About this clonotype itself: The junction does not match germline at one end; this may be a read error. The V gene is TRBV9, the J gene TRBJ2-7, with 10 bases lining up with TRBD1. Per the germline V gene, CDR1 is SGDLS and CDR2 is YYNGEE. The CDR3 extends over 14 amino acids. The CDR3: CTSSVGQGAYEQYF. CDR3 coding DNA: TGTACCAGCAGCGTAGGACAGGGGGCCTACGAGCAGTACTTC.

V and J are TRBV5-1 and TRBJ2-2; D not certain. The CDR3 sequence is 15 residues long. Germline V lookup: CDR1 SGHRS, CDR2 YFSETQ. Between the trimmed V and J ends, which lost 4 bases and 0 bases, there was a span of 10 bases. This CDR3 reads CASSPWFTNTGELFF. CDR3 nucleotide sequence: TGCGCCAGCAGCCCCTGGTTCACGAACACCGGGGAGCTGTTTTTT.

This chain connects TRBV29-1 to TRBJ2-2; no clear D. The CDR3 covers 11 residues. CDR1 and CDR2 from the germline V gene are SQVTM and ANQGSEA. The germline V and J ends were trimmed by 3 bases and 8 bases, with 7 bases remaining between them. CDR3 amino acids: CSVDVAGELFF. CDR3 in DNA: TGCAGCGTTGACGTGGCAGGGGAGCTGTTTTTT.

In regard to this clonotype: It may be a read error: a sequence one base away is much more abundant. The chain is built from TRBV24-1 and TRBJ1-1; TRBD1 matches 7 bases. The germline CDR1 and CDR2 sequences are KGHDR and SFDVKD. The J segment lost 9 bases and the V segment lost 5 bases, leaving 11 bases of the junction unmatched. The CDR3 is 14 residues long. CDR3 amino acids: CATSATTGKTKAFF. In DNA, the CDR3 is TGTGCCACCAGTGCCACGACAGGGAAAACTAAAGCTTTCTTT.

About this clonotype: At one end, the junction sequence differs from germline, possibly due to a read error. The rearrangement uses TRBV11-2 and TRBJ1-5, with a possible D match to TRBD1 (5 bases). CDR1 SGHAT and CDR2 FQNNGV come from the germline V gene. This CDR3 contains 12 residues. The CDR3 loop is CAGSLGVQPQHF. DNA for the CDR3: TGTGCCGGCAGCTTAGGGGTGCAACCCCAGCATTTT. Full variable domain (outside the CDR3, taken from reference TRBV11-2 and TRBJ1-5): EAGVAQSPRYKIIEKRQSVAFWCNPISGHATLYWYQQILGQGPKLLIQFQNNGVVDDSQLPKDRFSAERLKGVDSTLKIQPAKLEDSAVYLCAGSLGVQPQHFGDGTRLSIL.

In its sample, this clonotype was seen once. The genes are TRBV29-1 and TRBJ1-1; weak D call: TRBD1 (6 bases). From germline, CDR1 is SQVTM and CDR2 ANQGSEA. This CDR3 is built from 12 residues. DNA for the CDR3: TGCAGTTTGGGCCCACAGGGTAGGACGGCTTTCTTT. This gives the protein CSLGPQGRTAFF.

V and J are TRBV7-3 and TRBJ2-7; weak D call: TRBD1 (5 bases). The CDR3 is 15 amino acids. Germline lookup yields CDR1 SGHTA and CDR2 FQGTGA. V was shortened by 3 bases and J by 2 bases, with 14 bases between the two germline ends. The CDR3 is CASSFQGMGTYEQYF. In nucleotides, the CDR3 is TGTGCCAGCAGCTTCCAGGGAATGGGGACCTACGAGCAGTACTTC. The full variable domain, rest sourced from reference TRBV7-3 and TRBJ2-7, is GAGVSQTPSNKVTEKGKYVELRCDPISGHTALYWYRQSLGQGPEFLIYFQGTGAADDSGLPNDRFFAVRPEGSVSTLKIQRTERGDSAVYLCASSFQGMGTYEQYFGPGTRLTVT.

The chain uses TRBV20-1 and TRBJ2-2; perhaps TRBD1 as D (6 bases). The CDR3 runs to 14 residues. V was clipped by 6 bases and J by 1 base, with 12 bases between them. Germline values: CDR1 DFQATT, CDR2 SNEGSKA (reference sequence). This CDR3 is CSATNRENTGELFF. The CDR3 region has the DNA TGCAGTGCAACAAACAGGGAGAACACCGGGGAGCTGTTTTTT.

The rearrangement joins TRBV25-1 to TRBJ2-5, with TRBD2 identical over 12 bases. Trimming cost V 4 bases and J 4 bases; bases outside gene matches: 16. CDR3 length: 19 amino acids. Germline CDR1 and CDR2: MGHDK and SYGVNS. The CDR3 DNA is TGTGCCAGCAGTGCCTCCCTCCTAGCGGGAGGGCCTATCGGAGAGACCCAGTACTTC. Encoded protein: CASSASLLAGGPIGETQYF. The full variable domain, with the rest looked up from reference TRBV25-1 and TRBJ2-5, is EADIYQTPRYLVIGTGKKITLECSQTMGHDKMYWYQQDPGMELHLIHYSYGVNSTEKGDLSSESTVSRIRTEHFPLTLESARPSHTSQYLCASSASLLAGGPIGETQYFGPGTRLLVL.

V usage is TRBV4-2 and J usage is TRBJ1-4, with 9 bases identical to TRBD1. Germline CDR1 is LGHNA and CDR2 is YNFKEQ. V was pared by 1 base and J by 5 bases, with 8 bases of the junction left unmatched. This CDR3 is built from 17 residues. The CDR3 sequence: CASSQGTGDLKNEKLFF. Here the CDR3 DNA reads TGTGCCAGCAGCCAAGGGACAGGGGACCTCAAGAATGAAAAACTGTTTTTT.

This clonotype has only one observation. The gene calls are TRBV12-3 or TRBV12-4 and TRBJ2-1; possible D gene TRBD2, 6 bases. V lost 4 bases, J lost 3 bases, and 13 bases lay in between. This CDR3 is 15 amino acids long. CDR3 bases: TGTGCCAGCAGTTATGGGGGGACGGGCTACAATGAGCAGTTCTTC. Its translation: CASSYGGTGYNEQFF.